This entry is about one T cell receptor beta chain. These data originate in a study of blood T cell repertoires in COVID-19. Study-level background: Acute and convalescent COVID-19 specimens originated in the United States, Italy and Spain. PBMCs, B-cell-depleted T cells, or T cells provided the cDNA or gDNA that made up the material.

In the authors' workflow: Reference gene primer amplification in the assay estimated nucleated cell counts. Generated by immunoSEQ multiplex PCR, the TCRdb table keeps only in-frame clones and is missing some. That table furnishes V, J and clone size, whereas the DNA furnished D and trimming. The data contain roughly 250,000 clones, just under 85% of them singletons. Germline loops: CDR1 SNHLY, CDR2 FYNNEI. The CDR3 loop spans 14 amino acids. The V end lost 7 bases, the J end lost 0 bases, and 11 bases lay between the germline ends. V gene TRBV2 combines with J gene TRBJ2-3, with D possibly TRBD2 on 6 matching bases. The sequenced sample consisted of peripheral blood. This TCR derives from a woman aged 55-69 years with active or convalescent COVID-19. Here the CDR3 reads CASKSGTSTDTQYF. DNA for the CDR3: TGTGCCAGCAAGTCCGGGACTAGCACAGATACGCAGTATTTT.